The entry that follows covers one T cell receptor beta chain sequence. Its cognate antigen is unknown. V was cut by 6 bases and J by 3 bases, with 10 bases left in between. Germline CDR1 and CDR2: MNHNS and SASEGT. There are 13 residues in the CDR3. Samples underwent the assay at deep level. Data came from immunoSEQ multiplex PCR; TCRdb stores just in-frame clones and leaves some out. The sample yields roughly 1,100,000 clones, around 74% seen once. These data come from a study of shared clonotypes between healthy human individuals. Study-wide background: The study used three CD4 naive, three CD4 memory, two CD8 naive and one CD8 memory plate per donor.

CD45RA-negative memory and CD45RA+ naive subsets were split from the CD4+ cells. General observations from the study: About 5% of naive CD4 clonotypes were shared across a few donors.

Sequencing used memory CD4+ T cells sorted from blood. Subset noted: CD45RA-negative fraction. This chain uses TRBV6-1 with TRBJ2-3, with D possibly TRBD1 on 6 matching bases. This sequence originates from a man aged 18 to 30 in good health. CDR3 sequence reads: CASSGQRTDTQYF. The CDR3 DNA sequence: TGTGCCAGCAGCGGACAGAGGACAGATACGCAGTATTTT.